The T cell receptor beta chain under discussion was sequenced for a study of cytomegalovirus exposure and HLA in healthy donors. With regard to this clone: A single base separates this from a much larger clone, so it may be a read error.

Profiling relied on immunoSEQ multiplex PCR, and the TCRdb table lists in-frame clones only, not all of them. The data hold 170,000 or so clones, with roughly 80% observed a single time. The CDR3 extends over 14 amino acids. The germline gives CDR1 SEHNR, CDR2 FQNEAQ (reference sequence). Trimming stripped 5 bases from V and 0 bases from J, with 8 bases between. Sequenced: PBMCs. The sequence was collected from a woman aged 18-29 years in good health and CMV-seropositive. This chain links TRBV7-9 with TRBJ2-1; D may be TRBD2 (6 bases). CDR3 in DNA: TGTGCCAGCAGCGGGGGGAGCTCCTACAATGAGCAGTTCTTC. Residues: CASSGGSSYNEQFF. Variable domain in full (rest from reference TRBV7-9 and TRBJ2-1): DTGVSQNPRHKITKRGQNVTFRCDPISEHNRLYWYRQTLGQGPEFLTYFQNEAQLEKSRLLSDRFSAERPKGSFSTLEIQRTEQGDSAMYLCASSGGSSYNEQFFGPGTRLTVL.